Listed below are T cell receptor beta chains from one sample, sequenced in a study of cytomegalovirus exposure and HLA in healthy donors. Repertoires were generated with immunoSEQ multiplex PCR, while TCRdb's copy carries only in-frame clones and drops some. The data hold 80,000 to 130,000 clones, with roughly 75% observed a single time. Sample: PBMCs. Receptors originate from a woman between 18 and 29 years old in good health and CMV-seropositive. Both conserved end residues are part of each CDR3. D genes are given only for firm matches. Not every row has a clone size; where given, it reads once, few, many or a size class.

J gene,clone size,D gene,V gene,CDR3 DNA,CDR3 protein
TRBJ1-2,NA,TRBD1,TRBV28,TGTGCCAGCAGACAGGGGGCTTGGAACTATGGCTACACCTTC,CASRQGAWNYGYTF
TRBJ2-7,few,NA,TRBV2,TGTGCCAGCAGTGAGGGGGCTAGAGGTTCCTACGAGCAGTACTTC,CASSEGARGSYEQYF
TRBJ2-7,NA,TRBD1,TRBV4-3,TGCGCCAGCAGCCAAGCCTCGGGACAGTACTACGAGCAGTACTTC,CASSQASGQYYEQYF
TRBJ2-7,NA,NA,TRBV28,TGTGCCAGCAGTTTTGAAATATTAGCGAAGAGCTCCTACGAGCAGTACTTC,CASSFEILAKSSYEQYF
TRBJ2-2,NA,NA,TRBV7-9,TGTGCCAGCAGCTTAGGAAGGGAGTGGGGGAACACCGGGGAGCTGTTTTTT,CASSLGREWGNTGELFF
TRBJ2-5,NA,TRBD2,TRBV4-2,TGTGCCAGCAGCCAAGGGACTAGCGGGAGTGGGGCAGAGACCCAGTACTTC,CASSQGTSGSGAETQYF
TRBJ2-3,NA,TRBD2,TRBV6-4,TGTGCCAGCAGACGGGAGGAGGGCACAGATACGCAGTATTTT,CASRREEGTDTQYF
TRBJ1-1,few,TRBD1,TRBV5-1,TGCGCCAGCAGCTTGAGGGACAGTAACACTGAAGCTTTCTTT,CASSLRDSNTEAFF
TRBJ2-7,NA,TRBD2,TRBV28,TGTGCCAGCATTCCGGGAGGGATAAACGAGCAGTACTTC,CASIPGGINEQYF
TRBJ1-2,NA,NA,TRBV7-9,TGTGCCAGCAGCTTAGCCCGTCGTCAGTCCTATGGCTACACCTTC,CASSLARRQSYGYTF
TRBJ1-1,NA,NA,TRBV14,TGTGCCAGCAGCCAAGATATGACAGCTTCGAACACTGAAGCTTTCTTT,CASSQDMTASNTEAFF
TRBJ1-2,NA,TRBD1,TRBV18,TGTGCCAGCTCACGACAGGGAGACTATGGCTACACCTTC,CASSRQGDYGYTF
TRBJ2-7,NA,TRBD2,TRBV19,TGTGCCAGCCAGGGACTAGCGGGAGGGCCCGATGAGCAGTACTTC,CASQGLAGGPDEQYF
TRBJ2-2,few,TRBD2,TRBV4-2,TGTGCCAGCAGCCCCACCGGTGGACTAGCGGGAGTAGGTCGTAGCACCGGGGAGCTGTTTTTT,CASSPTGGLAGVGRSTGELFF
TRBJ2-1,NA,TRBD2,TRBV7-6,TGTGCCAGCAGCTCCCGACTAGCGGGGGCCTCCTACAATGAGCAGTTCTTC,CASSSRLAGASYNEQFF
TRBJ2-7,once,TRBD1,TRBV5-1,TGCGCCAGCAGCTTGGTCGGGACAGCACCCTACGAGCAGTACTTC,CASSLVGTAPYEQYF
TRBJ1-4,NA,NA,TRBV7-8,TGTGCCAGCAGCTCCCGGGAGGCCCTTGCAACTAATGAAAAACTGTTTTTT,CASSSREALATNEKLFF